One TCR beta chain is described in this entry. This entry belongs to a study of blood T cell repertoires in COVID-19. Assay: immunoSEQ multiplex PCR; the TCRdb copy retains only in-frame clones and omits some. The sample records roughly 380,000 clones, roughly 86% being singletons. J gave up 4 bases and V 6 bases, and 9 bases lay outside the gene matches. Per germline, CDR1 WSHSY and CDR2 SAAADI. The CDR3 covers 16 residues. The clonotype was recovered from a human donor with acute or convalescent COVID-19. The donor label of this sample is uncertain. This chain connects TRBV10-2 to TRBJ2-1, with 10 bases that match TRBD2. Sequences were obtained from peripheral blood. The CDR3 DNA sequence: TGCGCCAGCAGCGAAAACCTAGCGGGGGCATACAATGAGCAGTTCTTC. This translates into CASSENLAGAYNEQFF.